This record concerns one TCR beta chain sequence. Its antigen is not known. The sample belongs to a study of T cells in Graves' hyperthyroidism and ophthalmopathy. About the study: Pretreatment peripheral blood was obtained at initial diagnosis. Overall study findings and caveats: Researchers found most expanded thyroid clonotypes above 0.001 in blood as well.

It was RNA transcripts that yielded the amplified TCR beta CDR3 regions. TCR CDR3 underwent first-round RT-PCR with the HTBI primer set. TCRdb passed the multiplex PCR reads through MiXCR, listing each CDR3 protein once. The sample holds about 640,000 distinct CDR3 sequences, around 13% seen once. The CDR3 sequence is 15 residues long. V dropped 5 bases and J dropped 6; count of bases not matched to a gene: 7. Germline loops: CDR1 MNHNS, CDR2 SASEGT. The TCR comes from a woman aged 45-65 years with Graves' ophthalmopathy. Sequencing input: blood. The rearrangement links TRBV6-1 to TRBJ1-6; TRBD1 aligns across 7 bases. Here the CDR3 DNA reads TGTGCCAGCAGTCCAGAGACAGGGATTAATTCACCCCTCCACTTT. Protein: CASSPETGINSPLHF.